The 19 T cell receptor beta chains below were found in one sample sequenced in a study of CD8 T cells in Susac syndrome. An amount of RNA that ranged from roughly 0.5 to 1 ug was reverse transcribed with random hexamers. TCRdb itself ran the immunoSEQ multiplex PCR reads through MiXCR, one entry per CDR3 protein. This repertoire shows approximately 120,000 distinct CDR3 sequences, 85% to 95% found once; its top ten account for roughly 0.33%. Sample: CD8+ T cells from PBMCs. These receptors originate from a human donor with multiple sclerosis.

This chain links TRBV4-1 with TRBJ1-2; 7 bases fit TRBD1. The CDR3 spans 18 residues. The V segment lost 0 bases and the J segment 0 bases; nucleotides outside the gene matches: 10. Germline V lookup: CDR1 MGHRA, CDR2 YSYEKL. The CDR3 is CASSQDAGLRGANYGYTF. Written as DNA, the CDR3 is TGCGCCAGCAGCCAAGACGCGGGCCTCAGGGGGGCTAACTATGGCTACACCTTC.

The V gene is TRBV6-6, the J gene TRBJ2-7; 9 bases map to TRBD1. The CDR3 consists of 15 residues. Germline V gene lookup returns CDR1 MNHNY and CDR2 SVGAGI (reference sequence). J was trimmed by 6 bases and V by 4 bases; bases with no gene match: 10. CDR3 region: CASSSLYHRGPEQYV. The CDR3 DNA sequence: TGTGCCAGCAGTTCGCTTTATCACAGGGGGCCCGAGCAGTACGTC.

The gene calls are TRBV7-3 and TRBJ2-1; 8 bases map to TRBD1. V lost 4 bases and J lost 2; bases outside the gene matches: 4. This CDR3 comprises 15 residues. Germline V gives CDR1 SGHTA, CDR2 FQGTGA. Written as DNA, the CDR3 is TGTGCCAGCAGCTCGGGGACAGGCCCCTACAATGAGCAGTTCTTC. Translation gives CASSSGTGPYNEQFF.

The chain uses TRBV20-1 and TRBJ1-2; possibly TRBD1 for D (5 bases). CDR3 length: 14 residues. Trimming took 0 bases from V and 5 from J, leaving 13 bases between them. Germline lookup yields CDR1 DFQATT and CDR2 SNEGSKA (reference sequence). For the CDR3, the DNA is TGCAGTGCTAGAGAAGCCGGGGAGGGGTATGGCTACACCTTC. Encoded protein: CSAREAGEGYGYTF.

The gene calls are TRBV7-9 and TRBJ1-1; TRBD1 agrees at 9 bases. Germline CDR1 and CDR2: SEHNR and FQNEAQ (reference sequence). Losses at the gene ends were 1 base for V and 4 bases for J; bases not matched to a gene: 7. This CDR3 region has 16 residues. The CDR3 loop reads CASSLGELTGGTEAFF. The CDR3 region has the DNA TGTGCCAGCAGCTTAGGAGAGCTGACAGGGGGCACTGAAGCTTTCTTT.

This chain connects TRBV6-5 to TRBJ2-7; D is tentatively TRBD1 or TRBD2 (5 bases each). The V end lost 10 bases, the J end lost 6 bases, and 19 bases lay between the germline ends. Germline V lookup: CDR1 MNHEY, CDR2 SVGAGI. The CDR3 is made up of 13 amino acids. This chain's CDR3 is CAIKEAGRFEQYF. The CDR3 nucleotides are TGTGCCATCAAGGAGGCAGGGCGGTTCGAGCAGTACTTC.

The J gene is TRBJ2-1, the V gene TRBV5-1; D is unresolved. Germline CDR1 and CDR2: SGHRS and YFSETQ. The CDR3 covers 13 residues. Trimming stripped 4 bases from V and 4 bases from J, with 9 bases between. CDR3 in amino acids: CASSPQYYNEQFF. In DNA, the CDR3 is TGCGCCAGCAGCCCCCAGTATTACAATGAGCAGTTCTTC.

The chain recombines TRBV24-1 with TRBJ2-2; 13 bases are a match to TRBD2. This CDR3 has 17 amino acids. CDR1 is KGHDR, CDR2 SFDVKD, per germline. V shed 4 bases, J shed 4 bases, and the junction held 5 bases outside the gene matches. The CDR3 spells CATSELAGGPGTGELFF. The CDR3 DNA sequence: TGTGCCACCAGTGAACTAGCGGGGGGGCCGGGCACCGGGGAGCTGTTTTTT.

This sequence joins TRBV7-8 and TRBJ2-1, with TRBD2 matching over 12 bases. The germline gives CDR1 SGHVS, CDR2 FQNEAQ. The CDR3 length is 17 residues. V was pared by 3 bases and J by 2 bases, with 5 bases of the junction left unmatched. In nucleotides, the CDR3 is TGTGCCAGCAGCTTGTGGCGGACTAGCGGGGCCTACAATGAGCAGTTCTTC. This codes for CASSLWRTSGAYNEQFF.

In nucleotides, the CDR3 is TGCAGCGTTACCAGAGACACTGAAGCTTTCTTT. It specifies CSVTRDTEAFF. The genes are TRBV29-1 and TRBJ1-1, with D unclear. Germline CDR1 SQVTM, CDR2 ANQGSEA. Trimming took off 5 bases at V and 3 bases at J, with 7 bases between the two ends. The CDR3 runs 11 residues.

J is TRBJ1-2 and V is TRBV4-1; D ambiguous. In germline, CDR1 is MGHRA, CDR2 YSYEKL. V lost 1 base and J 3 bases, leaving 9 bases between the germline ends. The CDR3 extends over 14 amino acids. In DNA form, the CDR3 reads TGCGCCAGCAGCCAAGGCATTCGAGACTATGGCTACACCTTC. It encodes CASSQGIRDYGYTF.

The gene calls are TRBV12-5 and TRBJ1-2, with D tentatively TRBD1 (6 bases). The CDR3 sequence is 18 residues long. CDR1 is LGHNT, CDR2 FRNRAP, per germline. V was trimmed by 1 base and J by 8 bases, leaving 26 bases between them. The CDR3 nucleotides read TGTGCTAGTGGTTTGGCACGGGAAGGGGGGGCCGTAATAAACGGCTACACCTTC. This translates into CASGLAREGGAVINGYTF.

The chain links TRBV28 to TRBJ2-5; D might be TRBD1 (5 bases). V was pared by 8 bases and J by 1 base, with 14 bases between. Germline values: CDR1 MDHEN, CDR2 SYDVKM. CDR3 length equals 14 residues. The DNA for the CDR3 is TGTGCCAGCGGCAGGGCGGCCCGCCAAGAGACCCAGTACTTC. Amino acids: CASGRAARQETQYF.

This clonotype came up once. The chain uses TRBV12-5 and TRBJ1-5; D may be TRBD1 (5 bases). From germline, CDR1 is LGHNT and CDR2 FRNRAP. The CDR3 sequence is 13 residues long. The V gene lost 6 bases and the J gene lost 5 bases, with 11 bases spanning the gap. The CDR3 is CASGWAGDQPQHF. CDR3 in DNA: TGTGCTAGTGGCTGGGCGGGGGATCAGCCCCAGCATTTT.

The chain combines TRBV20-1 with TRBJ1-5; weak D call: TRBD1 (5 bases). Looked up from germline, CDR1 is DFQATT and CDR2 is SNEGSKA (reference sequence). Deletions cut 5 bases from V and 6 bases from J, with 5 bases between. This CDR3 has 10 amino acids. CDR3 coding DNA: TGCAGTGCTGGGGGTCAGCCCCAGCATTTT. This sequence encodes CSAGGQPQHF.

The rearrangement uses TRBV28 and TRBJ1-1; 7 bases match TRBD1. The CDR3 extends over 17 amino acids. Germline assignment: CDR1 MDHEN and CDR2 SYDVKM. Trimming took 2 bases from V and 0 from J; bases not matched to a gene: 9. This CDR3 reads CASSLSILDRMNTEAFF. CDR3 nucleotide sequence: TGTGCCAGCAGTTTAAGTATCTTGGACAGGATGAACACTGAAGCTTTCTTT.

This clonotype was recorded once. The CDR3 loop reads CASSSWSGQGMNTEAFF. The CDR3 nucleotides read TGTGCCAGCAGCTCTTGGAGCGGACAGGGCATGAACACTGAAGCTTTCTTT. V gene TRBV13 combines with J gene TRBJ1-1, with 8 positions matching TRBD1. With V trimmed by 4 bases and J by 0 bases, 10 bases remained unmatched. Germline assignment: CDR1 PRHDT and CDR2 FYEKMQ (reference sequence). The CDR3 is 17 residues long.

The V and J genes are TRBV7-6 and TRBJ2-7, with 10 bases aligning to TRBD2. The CDR3 consists of 14 residues. Losses at the gene ends were 5 bases for V and 3 bases for J; bases not matched to a gene: 4. Germline CDR1 is SGHVS and CDR2 is FNYEAQ. The DNA of the CDR3 is TGTGCCAGCAGCGAGTCTAGCGGGAGCTACGAGCAGTACGTC. It translates to CASSESSGSYEQYV.

The V call is TRBV20-1, the J call TRBJ2-1; TRBD2 aligns across 9 bases. The ends lost 0 bases at V and 8 bases at J; junction bases unmatched: 8. There are 15 residues in the CDR3. In germline, CDR1 is DFQATT, CDR2 SNEGSKA (reference sequence). In nucleotides, the CDR3 is TGCAGTGCTAGAGACCTAGCGGGATTACACGATGAGCAGTTCTTC. Amino acids: CSARDLAGLHDEQFF.